This TCR beta chain derives from a study of T cell responses to AZD1222 COVID-19 vaccine. Study-level information: Whether given at about 4 or about 12 weeks, second doses were pooled.

TCRdb's table, derived via immunoSEQ multiplex PCR, lists solely in-frame clones and lacks some. This sample has 150,000 to 160,000 clones, with 90% found just once. Concerning this clone itself: No antigen is known for it.

Unmatched junction bases numbered 2, after V lost 5 bases and J lost 1 base. CDR3 length: 15 residues. In germline, CDR1 is SGHTA, CDR2 FQGTGA. Overall study results and limits: At baseline, just a handful of AZD1222 recipients tested seropositive. Donors in the cohort were predominantly white British and more often female, and clonal diversity was possibly underestimated. Compared with day 0, the breadth and depth of the Spike-specific TCR repertoire rose significantly after two doses of AZD1222.

The sequence was obtained from an adult in good health. The chain is built from TRBV7-3 and TRBJ2-3; 11 bases agree with TRBD2. The starting material was peripheral blood, obtained on day 0 of AZD1222 vaccination. CDR3: CASSVSGRGTDTQYF. CDR3 DNA sequence: TGTGCCAGCAGCGTTAGCGGGAGGGGCACAGATACGCAGTATTTT.